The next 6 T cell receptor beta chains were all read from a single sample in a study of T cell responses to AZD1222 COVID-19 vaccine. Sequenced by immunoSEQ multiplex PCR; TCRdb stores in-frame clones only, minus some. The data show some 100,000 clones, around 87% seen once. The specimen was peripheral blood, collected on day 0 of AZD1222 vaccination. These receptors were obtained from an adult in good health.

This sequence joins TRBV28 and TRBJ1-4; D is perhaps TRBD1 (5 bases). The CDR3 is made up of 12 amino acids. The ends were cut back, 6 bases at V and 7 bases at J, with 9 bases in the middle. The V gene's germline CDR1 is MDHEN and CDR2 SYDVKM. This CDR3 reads CASRQGAEKLFF. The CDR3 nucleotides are TGTGCCAGCAGGCAAGGGGCTGAAAAACTGTTTTTT.

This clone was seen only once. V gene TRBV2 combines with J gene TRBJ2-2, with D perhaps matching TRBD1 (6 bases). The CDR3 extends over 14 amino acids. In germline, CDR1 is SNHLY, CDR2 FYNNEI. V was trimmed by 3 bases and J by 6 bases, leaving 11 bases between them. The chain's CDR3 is CASSDTQGAGELFF. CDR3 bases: TGTGCCAGCAGTGATACACAGGGCGCCGGGGAGCTGTTTTTT.

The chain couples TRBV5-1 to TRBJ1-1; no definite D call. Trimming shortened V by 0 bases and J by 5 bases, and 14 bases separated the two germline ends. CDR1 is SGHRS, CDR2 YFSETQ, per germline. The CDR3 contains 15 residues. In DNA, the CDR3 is TGCGCCAGCAGCTTGGAGGGAGGGTCGGCTACTGAAGCTTTCTTT. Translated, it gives CASSLEGGSATEAFF.

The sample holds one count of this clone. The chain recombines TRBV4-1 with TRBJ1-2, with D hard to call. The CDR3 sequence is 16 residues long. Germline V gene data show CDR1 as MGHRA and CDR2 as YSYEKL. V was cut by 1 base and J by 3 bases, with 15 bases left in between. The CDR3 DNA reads TGCGCCAGCAGCCAAGGGCCGGCGGCAGGTGACTATGGCTACACCTTC. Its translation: CASSQGPAAGDYGYTF.

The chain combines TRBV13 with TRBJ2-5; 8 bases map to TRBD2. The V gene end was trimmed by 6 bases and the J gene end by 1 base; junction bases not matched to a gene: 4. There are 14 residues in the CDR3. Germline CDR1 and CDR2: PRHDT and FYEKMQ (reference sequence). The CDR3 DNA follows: TGTGCCAGCAGTCAAACTAGCGGCCAAGAGACCCAGTACTTC. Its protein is CASSQTSGQETQYF.

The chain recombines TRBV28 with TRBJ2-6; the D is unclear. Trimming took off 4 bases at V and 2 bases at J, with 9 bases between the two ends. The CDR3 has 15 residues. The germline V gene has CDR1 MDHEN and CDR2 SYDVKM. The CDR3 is CASSSRWAGANVLTF. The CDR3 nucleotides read TGTGCCAGCAGTTCGCGGTGGGCTGGGGCCAACGTCCTGACTTTC.